The rows below give T cell receptor beta chains drawn from one sample of a study of blood T cells in healthy people across ages. TCRdb passed the 5' RACE reads through MiXCR, listing each CDR3 protein once. The table lists roughly 1,700,000 distinct CDR3 sequences, roughly 27% of them singletons. Sequenced sample: blood. These receptor sequences come from a woman in her twenties or thirties in good health. CDR3s include the opening cysteine and the closing phenylalanine or tryptophan. Each record gives: V gene, J gene, D gene, clone size, CDR3 protein, CDR3 DNA. The D gene is left open where the match is weak. Clone size is not always given. Where it is, it says once, few, many or a class for expanded clones.

v_gene: TRBV12-3/TRBV12-4; j_gene: TRBJ1-6; d_gene: TRBD1; abundance: many; CDR3aa: CASRETGGTSPLHF; CDR3nt: TGTGCCAGCAGAGAAACAGGGGGAACTTCACCCCTCCACTTT
v_gene: TRBV18; j_gene: TRBJ2-1; d_gene: TRBD2; abundance: many; CDR3aa: CASSLRLAEYNEQFF; CDR3nt: TGTGCCAGCTCACTGAGACTAGCGGAGTACAATGAGCAGTTCTTC
v_gene: TRBV6-1; j_gene: TRBJ2-1; d_gene: TRBD2; abundance: many; CDR3aa: CASQREGHQSYEQFF; CDR3nt: TGTGCCAGCCAGCGGGAGGGCCATCAGTCATATGAGCAGTTCTTC
v_gene: TRBV15; j_gene: TRBJ2-1; d_gene: -; abundance: -; CDR3aa: CTTSRVEAYNEQFF; CDR3nt: TGTACCACCAGCAGAGTTGAGGCCTACAATGAGCAGTTCTTC
v_gene: TRBV20-1; j_gene: TRBJ2-5; d_gene: -; abundance: -; CDR3aa: CSAVSEETQYF; CDR3nt: TGCAGTGCTGTTAGCGAAGAGACCCAGTACTTC
v_gene: TRBV20-1; j_gene: TRBJ1-2; d_gene: TRBD1; abundance: many; CDR3aa: CSARTGGFNYGYTF; CDR3nt: TGCAGTGCCAGGACAGGGGGGTTTAACTATGGCTACACCTTC
v_gene: TRBV6-2/TRBV6-3; j_gene: TRBJ2-7; d_gene: -; abundance: many; CDR3aa: CASSYSGDSYEQYF; CDR3nt: TGTGCCAGCAGTTACTCGGGGGATTCCTACGAGCAGTACTTC
v_gene: TRBV5-1; j_gene: TRBJ2-2; d_gene: -; abundance: -; CDR3aa: CASSPGSGNTGELFF; CDR3nt: TGCGCCAGCAGCCCCGGCTCGGGAAACACCGGGGAGCTGTTTTTT
v_gene: TRBV6-6; j_gene: TRBJ2-5; d_gene: -; abundance: few; CDR3aa: CASSYIVGETQYF; CDR3nt: TGTGCCAGCAGTTACATTGTGGGCGAGACCCAGTACTTC
v_gene: TRBV9; j_gene: TRBJ2-1; d_gene: -; abundance: few; CDR3aa: CASSVEGGQGNEQFF; CDR3nt: TGTGCCAGCAGCGTAGAGGGGGGCCAAGGCAATGAGCAGTTCTTC
v_gene: TRBV29-1; j_gene: TRBJ2-3; d_gene: TRBD1; abundance: -; CDR3aa: CSVAAGQGTDTQYF; CDR3nt: TGCAGCGTGGCAGCGGGACAGGGGACAGATACGCAGTATTTT
v_gene: TRBV7-2; j_gene: TRBJ1-2; d_gene: -; abundance: -; CDR3aa: CTSSLQGPGRGGYTF; CDR3nt: TGTACCAGCAGCTTACAGGGGCCAGGGCGGGGTGGCTACACCTTC
v_gene: TRBV5-6; j_gene: TRBJ1-2; d_gene: -; abundance: -; CDR3aa: CASSFQGLHYGYTF; CDR3nt: TGTGCCAGCAGCTTTCAGGGCCTCCACTATGGCTACACCTTC
v_gene: TRBV18; j_gene: TRBJ1-2; d_gene: -; abundance: -; CDR3aa: CASSPPSGQGYGYTF; CDR3nt: TGTGCCAGCTCACCACCTTCCGGGCAGGGCTATGGCTACACCTTC
v_gene: TRBV27; j_gene: TRBJ2-1; d_gene: TRBD1; abundance: -; CDR3aa: CASSSPGGQDYNEQFF; CDR3nt: TGTGCCAGCAGTTCCCCAGGGGGACAGGACTACAATGAGCAGTTCTTC
v_gene: TRBV20-1; j_gene: TRBJ1-1; d_gene: TRBD1; abundance: -; CDR3aa: CSARDFRTGYTEAFF; CDR3nt: TGCAGTGCTAGGGATTTCCGGACAGGGTACACTGAAGCTTTCTTT
v_gene: TRBV7-8; j_gene: TRBJ2-5; d_gene: TRBD2; abundance: -; CDR3aa: CASSPRLAGVQETQYF; CDR3nt: TGTGCCAGCAGCCCAAGACTAGCGGGGGTCCAAGAGACCCAGTACTTC
v_gene: TRBV28; j_gene: TRBJ2-4; d_gene: -; abundance: many; CDR3aa: CASSLQQPKNIQYF; CDR3nt: TGTGCCAGCAGTTTACAACAGCCGAAAAACATTCAGTACTTC
v_gene: TRBV20-1; j_gene: TRBJ2-7; d_gene: -; abundance: -; CDR3aa: CSASPLQSYEQYF; CDR3nt: TGCAGTGCTAGTCCCCTACAGAGCTACGAGCAGTACTTC
v_gene: TRBV11-2; j_gene: TRBJ2-1; d_gene: -; abundance: few; CDR3aa: CAGSPNPRAGNNEQFF; CDR3nt: TGTGCCGGCAGTCCGAACCCGCGAGCAGGAAACAATGAGCAGTTCTTC
v_gene: TRBV2; j_gene: TRBJ1-1; d_gene: -; abundance: -; CDR3aa: CASTKVMDTEAFF; CDR3nt: TGTGCCAGCACGAAGGTCATGGACACTGAAGCTTTCTTT
v_gene: TRBV14; j_gene: TRBJ2-7; d_gene: -; abundance: few; CDR3aa: CASSHTGDLAYEQYF; CDR3nt: TGTGCCAGCAGCCACACAGGGGACTTGGCCTACGAGCAGTACTTC
v_gene: TRBV11-1; j_gene: TRBJ2-7; d_gene: TRBD2; abundance: -; CDR3aa: CASGYVAGGNYEQYF; CDR3nt: TGTGCCAGCGGCTACGTAGCGGGGGGGAACTACGAGCAGTACTTC
v_gene: TRBV7-9; j_gene: TRBJ2-1; d_gene: TRBD2; abundance: -; CDR3aa: CASSPTGTSGNEQFF; CDR3nt: TGTGCCAGCAGCCCGACCGGGACTAGTGGCAATGAGCAGTTCTTC
v_gene: TRBV5-1; j_gene: TRBJ2-1; d_gene: -; abundance: -; CDR3aa: CASSLPTGASYNEQFF; CDR3nt: TGCGCCAGCAGCCTACCTACGGGGGCCTCCTACAATGAGCAGTTCTTC
v_gene: TRBV24-1; j_gene: TRBJ2-7; d_gene: -; abundance: -; CDR3aa: CATKDGTDNEQYF; CDR3nt: TGTGCCACCAAGGACGGCACCGACAATGAGCAGTACTTC
v_gene: TRBV6-1; j_gene: TRBJ1-5; d_gene: -; abundance: few; CDR3aa: CVVSANQPQHF; CDR3nt: TGTGTAGTTAGTGCTAATCAGCCCCAGCATTTT
v_gene: TRBV7-2; j_gene: TRBJ2-5; d_gene: -; abundance: -; CDR3aa: CASSLGAPGTIQETQYF; CDR3nt: TGTGCCAGCAGCTTAGGGGCCCCCGGGACGATCCAAGAGACCCAGTACTTC
v_gene: TRBV25-1; j_gene: TRBJ2-6; d_gene: -; abundance: few; CDR3aa: CASSEGDGGANVLTF; CDR3nt: TGTGCCAGCAGTGAGGGGGATGGTGGGGCCAACGTCCTGACTTTC
v_gene: TRBV7-2; j_gene: TRBJ2-1; d_gene: -; abundance: few; CDR3aa: CASSLNRVSSSYNEQFF; CDR3nt: TGTGCCAGCAGCTTGAACCGGGTTTCGAGCTCCTACAATGAGCAGTTCTTC
v_gene: TRBV5-1; j_gene: TRBJ2-1; d_gene: TRBD2; abundance: many; CDR3aa: CASSDAPSGNYEQFF; CDR3nt: TGCGCCAGCAGCGATGCGCCTAGCGGGAATTATGAGCAGTTCTTC
v_gene: TRBV10-3; j_gene: TRBJ2-7; d_gene: -; abundance: -; CDR3aa: CAISAGLVVEQYF; CDR3nt: TGTGCCATCAGTGCGGGACTGGTCGTCGAGCAGTACTTC
v_gene: TRBV7-6; j_gene: TRBJ1-4; d_gene: -; abundance: -; CDR3aa: CASSQWTAATNEKLFF; CDR3nt: TGTGCCAGCAGCCAATGGACCGCAGCAACTAATGAAAAACTGTTTTTT
v_gene: TRBV25-1; j_gene: TRBJ2-1; d_gene: -; abundance: many; CDR3aa: CASSALNEQFF; CDR3nt: TGTGCCAGCAGTGCCTTAAATGAGCAGTTCTTC
v_gene: TRBV5-1; j_gene: TRBJ2-1; d_gene: TRBD1; abundance: few; CDR3aa: CASSLVVLGQGNGEQFF; CDR3nt: TGCGCCAGCAGCTTGGTGGTTCTCGGACAGGGAAACGGTGAGCAGTTCTTC
v_gene: TRBV5-1; j_gene: TRBJ1-2; d_gene: TRBD1; abundance: many; CDR3aa: CASSITGDYGYTF; CDR3nt: TGCGCCAGCAGCATAACAGGGGACTATGGCTACACCTTC
v_gene: TRBV18; j_gene: TRBJ1-1; d_gene: -; abundance: -; CDR3aa: CASSPQEGFNTEAFF; CDR3nt: TGTGCCAGCTCACCGCAGGAAGGATTTAACACTGAAGCTTTCTTT
v_gene: TRBV6-6; j_gene: TRBJ2-7; d_gene: TRBD2; abundance: -; CDR3aa: CAATLAGGYKQYF; CDR3nt: TGTGCTGCCACGCTGGCGGGGGGGTACAAGCAGTACTTC
v_gene: TRBV10-3; j_gene: TRBJ1-4; d_gene: TRBD1; abundance: many; CDR3aa: CAISVSPGTANEKLFF; CDR3nt: TGTGCCATCAGTGTGTCCCCCGGGACAGCTAATGAAAAACTGTTTTTT
v_gene: TRBV27; j_gene: TRBJ1-2; d_gene: -; abundance: -; CDR3aa: CASSLSRPPISGYTF; CDR3nt: TGTGCCAGCAGTTTATCTAGGCCACCTATAAGTGGCTACACCTTC
v_gene: TRBV10-1; j_gene: TRBJ2-3; d_gene: TRBD2; abundance: few; CDR3aa: CASSETILAGMRDTQYF; CDR3nt: TGCGCCAGCAGTGAGACTATCCTAGCGGGGATGCGAGATACGCAGTATTTT
v_gene: TRBV6-5; j_gene: TRBJ2-5; d_gene: -; abundance: many; CDR3aa: CASSYGLSQETQYF; CDR3nt: TGTGCCAGCAGTTACGGGCTATCACAAGAGACCCAGTACTTC
v_gene: TRBV6-5; j_gene: TRBJ2-7; d_gene: -; abundance: many; CDR3aa: CATKFTFQLTYEQYF; CDR3nt: TGTGCCACCAAATTTACTTTCCAGCTCACCTACGAGCAGTACTTC
v_gene: TRBV6-2/TRBV6-3; j_gene: TRBJ2-1; d_gene: TRBD2; abundance: -; CDR3aa: CASSSSTSGRVHEQFF; CDR3nt: TGTGCCAGCAGTTCCTCGACTAGCGGGAGGGTCCATGAGCAGTTCTTC
v_gene: TRBV5-5; j_gene: TRBJ2-3; d_gene: -; abundance: -; CDR3aa: CASSYSDTDTRYF; CDR3nt: TGTGCCAGCAGCTATAGCGACACAGATACGCGGTATTTT
v_gene: TRBV20-1; j_gene: TRBJ1-6; d_gene: -; abundance: few; CDR3aa: CSARRSGSPLHF; CDR3nt: TGCAGTGCTCGTCGGTCGGGTTCACCCCTCCACTTT
v_gene: TRBV7-2; j_gene: TRBJ2-1; d_gene: TRBD2; abundance: many; CDR3aa: CASSRREGEQFF; CDR3nt: TGTGCCAGCAGCAGACGGGAGGGTGAGCAGTTCTTC
v_gene: TRBV20-1; j_gene: TRBJ2-7; d_gene: -; abundance: many; CDR3aa: CSARETRSSYEQYF; CDR3nt: TGCAGTGCTAGAGAGACTAGGAGCTCCTACGAGCAGTACTTC